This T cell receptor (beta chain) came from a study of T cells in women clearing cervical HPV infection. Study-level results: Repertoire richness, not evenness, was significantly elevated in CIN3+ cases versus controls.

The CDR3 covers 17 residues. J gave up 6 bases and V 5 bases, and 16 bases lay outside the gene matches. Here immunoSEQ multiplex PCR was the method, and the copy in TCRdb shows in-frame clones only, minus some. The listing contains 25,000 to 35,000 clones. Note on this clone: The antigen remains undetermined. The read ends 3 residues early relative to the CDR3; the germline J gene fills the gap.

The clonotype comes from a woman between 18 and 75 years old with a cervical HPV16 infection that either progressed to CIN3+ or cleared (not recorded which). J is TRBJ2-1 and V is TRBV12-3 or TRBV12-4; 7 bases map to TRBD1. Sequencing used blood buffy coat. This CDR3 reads CASSHHTWDSEVNEQFF. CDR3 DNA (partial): TGTGCCAGCAGTCACCATACTTGGGACAGTGAAGTCAATGAG.